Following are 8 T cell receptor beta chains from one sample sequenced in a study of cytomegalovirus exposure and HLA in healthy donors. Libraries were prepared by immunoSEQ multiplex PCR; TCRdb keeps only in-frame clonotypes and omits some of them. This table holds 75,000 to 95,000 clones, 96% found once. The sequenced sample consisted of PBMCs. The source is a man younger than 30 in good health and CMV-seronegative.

The CDR3 loop is CASSEGAASYNEQFF. The CDR3 DNA sequence: TGTGCCAGCAGCGAAGGAGCGGCCTCCTACAATGAGCAGTTCTTC. The V call is TRBV9, the J call TRBJ2-1, with a possible D match to TRBD2 (5 bases). Germline loops: CDR1 SGDLS, CDR2 YYNGEE. The CDR3 totals 15 residues. The ends were cut back, 3 bases at V and 0 bases at J, with 10 bases in the middle.

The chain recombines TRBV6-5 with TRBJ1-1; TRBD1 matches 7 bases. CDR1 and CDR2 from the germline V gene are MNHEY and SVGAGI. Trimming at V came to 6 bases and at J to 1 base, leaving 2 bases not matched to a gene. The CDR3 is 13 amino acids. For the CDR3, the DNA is TGTGCCAGCAGGTGGACAGGGAACACTGAAGCTTTCTTT. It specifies CASRWTGNTEAFF.

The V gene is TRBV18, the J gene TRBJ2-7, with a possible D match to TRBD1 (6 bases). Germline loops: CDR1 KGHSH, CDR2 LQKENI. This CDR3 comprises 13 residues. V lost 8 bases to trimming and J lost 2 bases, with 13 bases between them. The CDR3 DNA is TGTGCCAGCGCCCCTTCAGGGGCCTACGAGCAGTACTTC. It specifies CASAPSGAYEQYF.

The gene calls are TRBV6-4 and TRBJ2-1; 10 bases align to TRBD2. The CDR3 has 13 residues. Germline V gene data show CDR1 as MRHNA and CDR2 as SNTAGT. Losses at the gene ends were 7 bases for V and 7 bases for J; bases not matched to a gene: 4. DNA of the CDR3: TGTGCCAGCACCGAGCGGGAGGGGAATGAGCAGTTCTTC. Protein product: CASTEREGNEQFF.

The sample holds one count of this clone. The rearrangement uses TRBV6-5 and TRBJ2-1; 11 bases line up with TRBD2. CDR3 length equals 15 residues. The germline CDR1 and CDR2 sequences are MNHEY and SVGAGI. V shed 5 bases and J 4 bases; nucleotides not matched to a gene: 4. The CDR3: CASSRGTSGYNEQFF. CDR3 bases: TGTGCCAGCAGTCGCGGGACTAGCGGATACAATGAGCAGTTCTTC.

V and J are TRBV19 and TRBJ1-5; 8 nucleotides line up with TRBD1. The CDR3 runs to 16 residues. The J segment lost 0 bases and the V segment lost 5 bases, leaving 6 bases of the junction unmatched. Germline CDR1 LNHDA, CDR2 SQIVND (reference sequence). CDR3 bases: TGTGCCAGTAGTTCGACAGGGGACCCTAGCAATCAGCCCCAGCATTTT. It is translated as CASSSTGDPSNQPQHF.

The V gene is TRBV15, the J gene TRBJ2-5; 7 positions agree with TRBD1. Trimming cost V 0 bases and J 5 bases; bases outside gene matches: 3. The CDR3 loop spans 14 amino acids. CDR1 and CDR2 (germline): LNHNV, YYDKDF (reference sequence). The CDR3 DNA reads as TGTGCCACCAGCAGAGATGGACAGGTGGAGACCCAGTACTTC. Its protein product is CATSRDGQVETQYF.

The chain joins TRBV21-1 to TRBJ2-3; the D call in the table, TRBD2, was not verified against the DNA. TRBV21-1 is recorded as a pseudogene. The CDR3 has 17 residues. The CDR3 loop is CASSKREGLAVLYTQYF. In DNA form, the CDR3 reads TGTGCCAGCAGCAAAAGGGAGGGACTAGCGGTTCTATATACGCAGTATTTT.